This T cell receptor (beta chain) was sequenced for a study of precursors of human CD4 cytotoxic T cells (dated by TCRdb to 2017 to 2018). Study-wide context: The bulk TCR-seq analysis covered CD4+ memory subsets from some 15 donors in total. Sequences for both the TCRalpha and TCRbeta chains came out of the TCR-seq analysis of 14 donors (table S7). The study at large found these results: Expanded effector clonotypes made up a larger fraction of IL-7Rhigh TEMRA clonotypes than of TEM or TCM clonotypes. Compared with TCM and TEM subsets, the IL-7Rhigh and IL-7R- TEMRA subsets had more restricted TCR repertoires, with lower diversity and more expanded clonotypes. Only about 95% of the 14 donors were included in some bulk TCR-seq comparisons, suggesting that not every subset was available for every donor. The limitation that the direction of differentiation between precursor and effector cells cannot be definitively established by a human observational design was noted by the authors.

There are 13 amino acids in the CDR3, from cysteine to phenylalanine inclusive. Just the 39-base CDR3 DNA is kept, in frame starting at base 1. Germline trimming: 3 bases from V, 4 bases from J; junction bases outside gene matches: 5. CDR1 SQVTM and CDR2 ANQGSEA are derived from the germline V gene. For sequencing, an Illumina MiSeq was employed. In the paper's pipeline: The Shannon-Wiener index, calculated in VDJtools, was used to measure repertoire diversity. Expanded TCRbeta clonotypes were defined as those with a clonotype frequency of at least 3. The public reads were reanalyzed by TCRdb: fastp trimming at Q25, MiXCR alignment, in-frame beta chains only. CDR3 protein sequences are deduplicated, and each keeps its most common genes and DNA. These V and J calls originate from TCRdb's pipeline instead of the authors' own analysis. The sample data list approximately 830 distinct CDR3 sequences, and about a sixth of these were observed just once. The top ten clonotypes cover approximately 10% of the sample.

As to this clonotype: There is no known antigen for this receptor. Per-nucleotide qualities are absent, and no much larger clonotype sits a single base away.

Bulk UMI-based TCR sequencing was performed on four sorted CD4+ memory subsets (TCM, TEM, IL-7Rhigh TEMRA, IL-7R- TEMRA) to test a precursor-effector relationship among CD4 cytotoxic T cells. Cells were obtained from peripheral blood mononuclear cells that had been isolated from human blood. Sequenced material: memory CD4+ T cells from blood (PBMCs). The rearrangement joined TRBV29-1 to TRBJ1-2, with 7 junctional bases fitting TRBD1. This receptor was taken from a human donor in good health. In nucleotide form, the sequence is TGCAGCGTTGACCAGGGGGGCCCCTATGGCTACACCTTC. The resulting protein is CSVDQGGPYGYTF.